These 3 T cell receptor beta chains originate from one sample sequenced in a study of CD8 T cells in ankylosing spondylitis. Notes on the study in general: Seemingly distinctive of ankylosing spondylitis blood was a TCR beta motif formed by eight highly homologous variants.

A single record per CDR3 protein comes from TCRdb applying MiXCR to the 5' RACE reads. The sample has some 85,000 distinct CDR3 sequences; about 8.3% are singletons. These TCRs' antigens remain unknown. Sequenced sample: blood, either unsorted or a sorted T cell fraction (not recorded which). These receptors originate from a male donor with ankylosing spondylitis.

The chain combines TRBV5-1 with TRBJ2-5, with 8 bases fitting TRBD2. The CDR3 length is 15 residues. Germline V lookup: CDR1 SGHRS, CDR2 YFSETQ. J lost 5 bases, V lost 4 bases, and 10 bases had no gene match. The chain's CDR3 is CASSLGLDPAETQYF. The CDR3 DNA reads as TGCGCCAGCAGCCTGGGACTAGACCCTGCTGAGACCCAGTACTTC.

This clonotype was observed many times. The V call is TRBV28, the J call TRBJ2-3; 7 positions agree with TRBD2. Looked up from germline, CDR1 is MDHEN and CDR2 is SYDVKM. J lost 4 bases, V lost 7 bases, and 8 bases had no gene match. The CDR3 spans 14 residues. The CDR3 nucleotides are TGTGCCAGCACCACTTCGGGAGGACCAGATACGCAGTATTTT. Amino acid sequence: CASTTSGGPDTQYF.

The chain carries TRBV13 and TRBJ1-4; D might be TRBD1 (6 bases). CDR3 size: 14 residues. The V and J ends lost 1 base and 8 bases respectively, with 11 bases between them. Germline CDR1 PRHDT, CDR2 FYEKMQ (reference sequence). The CDR3 DNA is TGTGCCAGCAGCTTAGCCGGGGGCGAGGAAAAACTGTTTTTT. It yields the protein CASSLAGGEEKLFF.